This is a list of T cell receptor beta chains from one sample in a study of cytomegalovirus exposure and HLA in healthy donors. Profiled with immunoSEQ multiplex PCR; TCRdb holds only in-frame clones, not every one. The data show about 180,000 clones, with about 80% seen just once and approximately 6.7% held by the top ten. The material sequenced was PBMCs. The receptors come from a man aged 30 to 39 in good health and CMV-seropositive. Each CDR3 is given with its conserved first and last residue. A D gene is named only where the DNA matches it firmly. The size of a clone is reported for some rows only, either as once, few or many, or as a class for expanded clones.

j_call cdr3_length v_call clone_size d_call cdr3_aa cdr3_nt
TRBJ2-3 16 TRBV11-3 few TRBD2 CASSPGLAGGTDTQYF TGTGCCAGCAGCCCCGGACTAGCGGGGGGCACAGATACGCAGTATTTT
TRBJ2-5 14 TRBV2 once TRBD1 CASNFPGQTETQYF TGTGCCAGCAACTTTCCGGGACAGACAGAGACCCAGTACTTC
TRBJ2-7 17 TRBV5-4 few TRBD2 CASSPSPASGSYYEQYF TGTGCCAGCAGCCCCTCCCCAGCTAGCGGGAGTTACTACGAGCAGTACTTC
TRBJ1-2 12 TRBV2 - - CASIIDSYGYTF TGTGCCAGCATTATCGACAGCTATGGCTACACCTTC
TRBJ2-3 17 TRBV5-1 - TRBD2 CASSFSGGRSPTDTQYF TGCGCCAGCAGCTTTTCCGGCGGGAGGAGCCCCACAGATACGCAGTATTTT
TRBJ2-3 14 TRBV6-4 - - CASSALAETDTQYF TGTGCCAGCAGTGCCTTAGCGGAGACAGATACGCAGTATTTT
TRBJ1-2 13 TRBV9 - - CASSVDSYYGYTF TGTGCCAGCAGCGTGGATAGCTACTATGGCTACACCTTC
TRBJ2-7 16 TRBV6-5 - - CASSYSKESYSYEQYF TGTGCCAGCAGTTACTCTAAGGAGTCCTACTCCTACGAGCAGTACTTC
TRBJ2-5 13 TRBV11-3 - - CASSWTSQETQYF TGTGCCAGCAGCTGGACATCCCAAGAGACCCAGTACTTC
TRBJ2-2 16 TRBV27 - - CASSFLQGDGTGELFF TGTGCCAGCAGTTTTTTACAGGGAGATGGTACCGGGGAGCTGTTTTTT
TRBJ2-5 16 TRBV15 once TRBD1 CATSIVEVRGRETQYF TGTGCCACCAGCATTGTGGAGGTCAGGGGGCGCGAGACCCAGTACTTC
TRBJ2-5 14 TRBV6-5 - - CASSYSRSQETQYF TGTGCCAGCAGTTACTCCCGGAGCCAAGAGACCCAGTACTTC
TRBJ2-6 17 TRBV18 - TRBD1 CASSPRTGTSGANVLTF TGTGCCAGCTCACCTAGGACAGGGACCTCTGGGGCCAACGTCCTGACTTTC
TRBJ1-5 14 TRBV7-8 - TRBD1 CASSRTGGNQPQHF TGTGCCAGCAGTCGGACAGGGGGCAATCAGCCCCAGCATTTT
TRBJ2-1 15 TRBV27 - TRBD2 CASSWAASGGWEQFF TGTGCCAGCAGTTGGGCTGCGAGCGGGGGCTGGGAGCAGTTCTTC
TRBJ1-5 15 TRBV4-2 few - CASSQESRGIQPQHF TGTGCCAGCAGCCAAGAGTCTAGAGGGATTCAGCCCCAGCATTTT
TRBJ1-4 15 TRBV6-1 - - CASSEGRDINEKLFF TGTGCCAGCAGTGAGGGCCGGGACATTAATGAAAAACTGTTTTTT
TRBJ2-5 13 TRBV9 - TRBD1 CASSTGVGETQYF TGTGCCAGCAGCACAGGGGTCGGAGAGACCCAGTACTTC
TRBJ1-4 14 TRBV6-1 - - CASRLRTTNEKLFF TGTGCCAGCAGGCTCAGAACAACTAATGAAAAACTGTTTTTT
TRBJ2-1 17 TRBV4-1 - TRBD1 CASSQDRHRGPYNEQFF TGCGCCAGCAGCCAAGATAGGCACAGGGGACCCTACAATGAGCAGTTCTTC
TRBJ2-2 15 TRBV6-1 once - CASSEARLVVGELFF TGTGCCAGCAGTGAAGCTCGGCTAGTGGTCGGGGAGCTGTTTTTT
TRBJ1-1 14 TRBV2 - TRBD1 CASSEQGARTEAFF TGTGCCAGCAGTGAACAGGGGGCGCGAACTGAAGCTTTCTTT
TRBJ2-1 15 TRBV28 - TRBD1 CASSLRDRGSNEQFF TGTGCCAGCAGTTTAAGGGACAGGGGTTCCAATGAGCAGTTCTTC
TRBJ2-5 15 TRBV5-1 - - CASSFEGGDQETQYF TGCGCCAGCAGCTTCGAAGGGGGGGATCAAGAGACCCAGTACTTC
TRBJ2-3 15 TRBV10-2 - - CASSELRGQGNTQYF TGCGCCAGCAGTGAGTTGAGGGGACAAGGAAATACGCAGTATTTT
TRBJ1-5 14 TRBV6-5 once - CASSSVDSNQPQHF TGTGCCAGCAGTTCGGTAGATAGCAATCAGCCCCAGCATTTT
TRBJ2-3 16 TRBV15 - - CATSRDRRGLTDTQYF TGTGCCACCAGCAGAGATCGAAGGGGCCTTACAGATACGCAGTATTTT
TRBJ1-3 14 TRBV6-5 - TRBD1 CASSLRTGWDTIYF TGTGCCAGCAGCCTGCGGACAGGGTGGGACACCATATATTTT
TRBJ2-7 15 TRBV6-5 once TRBD1 CASRGGTGGLYEQYF TGTGCCAGCAGGGGGGGGACAGGGGGCCTCTACGAGCAGTACTTC
TRBJ1-5 15 TRBV27 - - CASSLGPKRGQPQHF TGTGCCAGCAGTTTAGGGCCCAAAAGGGGACAGCCCCAGCATTTT
TRBJ2-3 16 TRBV6-6 - TRBD2 CASEGTSGGSTDTQYF TGTGCCAGCGAAGGGACTAGCGGAGGAAGCACAGATACGCAGTATTTT
TRBJ2-1 13 TRBV10-3 - TRBD1 CATGQGVRNEQFF TGTGCCACGGGACAGGGAGTCCGCAATGAGCAGTTCTTC
TRBJ2-7 17 TRBV18 - TRBD2 CASSPRPSGSRTYEQYF TGTGCCAGCTCACCTCGGCCTAGCGGGTCGAGAACCTACGAGCAGTACTTC
TRBJ2-2 14 TRBV7-3 - TRBD2 CASRRLAGTGELFF TGTGCCAGCCGCAGACTAGCGGGCACCGGGGAGCTGTTTTTT
TRBJ2-7 16 TRBV27 - TRBD1 CASSLGTAGHYYEQYF TGTGCCAGCAGTCTCGGGACAGCCGGACATTACTACGAGCAGTACTTC
TRBJ2-3 17 TRBV7-6 - TRBD2 CASDAVAGGPITDTQYF TGTGCCAGCGACGCCGTAGCGGGGGGGCCAATCACAGATACGCAGTATTTT
TRBJ2-7 17 TRBV11-2 - TRBD1 CASSSRDRWISSYEQYF TGTGCCAGCAGCTCGAGGGACAGATGGATAAGCTCCTACGAGCAGTACTTC
TRBJ2-7 14 TRBV25-1 - TRBD1 CASSDLDRAREQYF TGTGCCAGCAGTGATCTAGACAGGGCAAGAGAGCAGTACTTC
TRBJ2-3 14 TRBV30 - - CAWIDAARTDTQYF TGTGCCTGGATCGATGCGGCTAGAACAGATACGCAGTATTTT
TRBJ2-7 13 TRBV5-1 - - CASSWDGRPEQYF TGCGCCAGCAGCTGGGACGGGAGACCCGAGCAGTACTTC
TRBJ1-5 15 TRBV30 - - CAWSVGTESNQPQHF TGTGCCTGGAGTGTTGGCACAGAGAGCAATCAGCCCCAGCATTTT
TRBJ2-7 15 TRBV6-1 - TRBD2 CASIVGAGGGYEQYF TGTGCCAGCATAGTTGGAGCTGGGGGAGGGTACGAGCAGTACTTC
TRBJ1-2 14 TRBV25-1 - TRBD1 CASGGQGEGYGYTF TGTGCCAGCGGCGGACAGGGGGAGGGCTATGGCTACACCTTC
TRBJ1-2 15 TRBV18 few - CASSPSGVGRYGYTF TGTGCCAGCTCACCATCGGGGGTCGGGCGCTATGGCTACACCTTC
TRBJ2-2 17 TRBV7-9 - - CASSWASRQDNTGELFF TGTGCCAGCAGCTGGGCATCGAGACAGGACAACACCGGGGAGCTGTTTTTT